The 2 T cell receptor beta chains listed next were all sequenced from one sample in a study of T cell changes during pregnancy in multiple sclerosis. The repertoire was sequenced with immunoSEQ multiplex PCR; TCRdb's copy has only in-frame clones and lacks some. The sample has 20,000 to 25,000 clones; 86% are singletons. Sequenced here: CD4+ T cells from peripheral blood mononuclear cells, sampled in the first trimester of pregnancy. Every receptor here comes from a female donor in good health, enrolled as a control in a pregnancy study.

This chain links TRBV7-9 with TRBJ2-1; 15 nucleotides agree with TRBD2. The CDR3 covers 15 residues. The germline CDR1 and CDR2 sequences are SEHNR and FQNEAQ (reference sequence). With V trimmed by 5 bases and J by 10 bases, 6 bases remained unmatched. The CDR3 here is CASSDGLAGGAEQFF. As DNA, the CDR3 is TGTGCCAGCAGCGATGGACTAGCGGGGGGGGCAGAGCAGTTCTTC.

V gene TRBV7-9 combines with J gene TRBJ2-4; 10 positions agree with TRBD1. CDR3 size: 15 residues. With V trimmed by 4 bases and J by 8 bases, 8 bases remained unmatched. Germline V CDR1 and CDR2: SEHNR, FQNEAQ (reference sequence). The CDR3 loop reads CASSSTGGYRDIQYF. CDR3 in DNA: TGTGCCAGCAGCTCGACAGGGGGCTACCGAGACATTCAGTACTTC.